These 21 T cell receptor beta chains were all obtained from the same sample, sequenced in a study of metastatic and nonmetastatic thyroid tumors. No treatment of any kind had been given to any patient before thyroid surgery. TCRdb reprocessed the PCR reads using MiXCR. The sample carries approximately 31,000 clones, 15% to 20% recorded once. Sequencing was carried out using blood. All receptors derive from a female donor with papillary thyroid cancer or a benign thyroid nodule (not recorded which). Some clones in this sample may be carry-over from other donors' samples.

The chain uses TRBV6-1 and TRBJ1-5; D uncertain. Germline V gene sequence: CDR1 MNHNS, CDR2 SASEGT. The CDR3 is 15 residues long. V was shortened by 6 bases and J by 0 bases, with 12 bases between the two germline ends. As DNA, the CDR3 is TGTGCCAGCAGAAAGGACGGGTTTAGCAATCAGCCCCAGCATTTT. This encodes CASRKDGFSNQPQHF.

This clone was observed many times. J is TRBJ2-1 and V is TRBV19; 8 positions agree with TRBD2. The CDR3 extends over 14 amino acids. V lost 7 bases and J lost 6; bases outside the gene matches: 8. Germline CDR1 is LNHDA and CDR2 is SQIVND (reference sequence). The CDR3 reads CASNLGTRSNEQFF. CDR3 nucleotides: TGTGCCAGTAATTTGGGGACTAGGTCCAATGAGCAGTTCTTC.

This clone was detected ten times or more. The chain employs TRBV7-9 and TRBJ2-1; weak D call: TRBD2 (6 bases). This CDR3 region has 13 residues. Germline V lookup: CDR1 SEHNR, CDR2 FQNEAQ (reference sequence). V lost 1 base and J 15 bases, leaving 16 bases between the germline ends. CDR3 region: CASSLGLTRPGFF. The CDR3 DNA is TGTGCCAGCAGCTTAGGGCTGACTAGGCCTGGGTTCTTC.

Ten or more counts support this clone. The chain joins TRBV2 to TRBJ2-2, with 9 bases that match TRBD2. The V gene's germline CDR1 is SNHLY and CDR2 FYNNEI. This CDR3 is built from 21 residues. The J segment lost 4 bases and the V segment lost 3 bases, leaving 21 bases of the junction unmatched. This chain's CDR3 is CASSDPLVRQAAGGRTGELFF. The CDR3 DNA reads TGTGCCAGCAGTGATCCCCTGGTCCGACAGGCGGCGGGGGGGCGCACCGGGGAGCTGTTTTTT. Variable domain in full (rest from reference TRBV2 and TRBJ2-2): EPEVTQTPSHQVTQMGQEVILRCVPISNHLYFYWYRQILGQKVEFLVSFYNNEISEKSEIFDDQFSVERPDGSNFTLKIRSTKLEDSAMYFCASSDPLVRQAAGGRTGELFFGEGSRLTVL.

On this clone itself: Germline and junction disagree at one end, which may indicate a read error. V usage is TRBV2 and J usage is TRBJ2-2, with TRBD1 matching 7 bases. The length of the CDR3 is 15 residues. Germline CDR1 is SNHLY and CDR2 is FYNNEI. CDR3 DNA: TGCGCCAGCAGTGTTGGGACAGATAACACCGGGGAGCTGTCTTTT. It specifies CASSVGTDNTGELSF.

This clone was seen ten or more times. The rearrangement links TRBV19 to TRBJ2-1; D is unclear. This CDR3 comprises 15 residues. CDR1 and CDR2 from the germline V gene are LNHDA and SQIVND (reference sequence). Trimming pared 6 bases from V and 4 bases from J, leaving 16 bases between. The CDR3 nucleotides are TGTGCCAGTAGCCGGCAGTCCTTAAGGTACAATGAGCAGTTCTTC. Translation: CASSRQSLRYNEQFF.

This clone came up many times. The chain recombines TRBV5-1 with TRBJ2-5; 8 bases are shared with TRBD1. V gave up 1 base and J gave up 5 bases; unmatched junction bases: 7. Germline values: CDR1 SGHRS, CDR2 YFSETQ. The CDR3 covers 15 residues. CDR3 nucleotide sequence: TGCGCCAGCAGCTTGCAGGGGGCGGGTCGGGAGACCCAGTACTTC. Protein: CASSLQGAGRETQYF.

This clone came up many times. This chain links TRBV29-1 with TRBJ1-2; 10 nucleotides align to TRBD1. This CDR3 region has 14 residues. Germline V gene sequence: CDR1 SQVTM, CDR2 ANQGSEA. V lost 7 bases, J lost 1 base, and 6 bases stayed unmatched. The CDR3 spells CSAPGTGVNYGYTF. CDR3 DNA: TGCAGCGCCCCCGGGACAGGGGTTAACTATGGCTACACCTTC. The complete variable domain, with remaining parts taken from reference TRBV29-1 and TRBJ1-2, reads SAVISQKPSRDICQRGTSLTIQCQVDSQVTMMFWYRQQPGQSLTLIATANQGSEATYESGFVIDKFPISRPNLTFSTLTVSNMSPEDSSIYLCSAPGTGVNYGYTFGSGTRLTVV.

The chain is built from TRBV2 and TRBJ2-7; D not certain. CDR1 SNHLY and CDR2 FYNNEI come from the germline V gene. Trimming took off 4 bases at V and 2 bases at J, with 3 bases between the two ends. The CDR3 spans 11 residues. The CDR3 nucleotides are TGTGCCAGCAGTGGTCCCTACGAGCAGTACTTC. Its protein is CASSGPYEQYF.

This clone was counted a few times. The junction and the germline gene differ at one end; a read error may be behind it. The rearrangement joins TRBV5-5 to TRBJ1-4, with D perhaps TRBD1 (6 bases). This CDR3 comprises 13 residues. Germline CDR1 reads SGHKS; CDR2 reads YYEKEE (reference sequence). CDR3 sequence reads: CASSIQGSEKLSF. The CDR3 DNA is TGTGCCAGCAGCATACAGGGTTCCGAAAAACTGTCTTTT.

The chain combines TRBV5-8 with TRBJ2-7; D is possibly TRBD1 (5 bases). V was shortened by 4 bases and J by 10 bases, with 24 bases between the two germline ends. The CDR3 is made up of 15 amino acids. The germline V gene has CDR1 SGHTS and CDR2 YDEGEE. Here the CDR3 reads CASSLQTAYTYGQYF. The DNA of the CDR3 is TGTGCCAGCAGCCTTCAGACAGCTTACACCTACGGTCAGTACTTC. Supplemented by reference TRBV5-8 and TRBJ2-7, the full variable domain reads EAGVTQSPTHLIKTRGQQATLRCSPISGHTSVYWYQQALGLGLQFLLWYDEGEERNRGNFPPRFSGRQFPNYSSELNVNALELEDSALYLCASSLQTAYTYGQYFGPGTRLTVT.

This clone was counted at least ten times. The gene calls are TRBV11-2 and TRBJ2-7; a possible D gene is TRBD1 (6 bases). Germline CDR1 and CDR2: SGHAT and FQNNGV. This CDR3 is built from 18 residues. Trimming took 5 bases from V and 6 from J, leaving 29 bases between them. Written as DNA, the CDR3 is TGTGCCAGCAGCCCGGCGGGCCAGGGGCCGCAAATTGAGGGCGAGCAGTACTTC. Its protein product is CASSPAGQGPQIEGEQYF.

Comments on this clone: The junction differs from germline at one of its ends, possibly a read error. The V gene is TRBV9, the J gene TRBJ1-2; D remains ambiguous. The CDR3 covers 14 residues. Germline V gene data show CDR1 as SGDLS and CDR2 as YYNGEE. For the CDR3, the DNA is TGTGCCAGCAGCGTAGTAGAAGGGAGTTATGGCTACGCCTTC. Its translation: CASSVVEGSYGYAF.

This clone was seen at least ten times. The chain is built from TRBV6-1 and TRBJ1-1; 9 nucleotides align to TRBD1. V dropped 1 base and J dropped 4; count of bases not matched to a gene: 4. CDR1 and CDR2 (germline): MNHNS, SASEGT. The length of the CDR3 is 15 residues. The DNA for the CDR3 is TGTGCCAGCAGTGAAGAGACAGGGGGAGGCACTGAAGCTTTCTTT. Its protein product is CASSEETGGGTEAFF.

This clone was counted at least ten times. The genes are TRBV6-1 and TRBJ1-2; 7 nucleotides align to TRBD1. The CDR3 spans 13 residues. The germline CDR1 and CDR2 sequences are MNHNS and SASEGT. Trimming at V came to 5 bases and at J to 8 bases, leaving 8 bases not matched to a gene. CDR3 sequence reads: CASSLTGSFGYTF. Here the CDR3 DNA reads TGTGCCAGCAGTTTGACAGGGTCTTTCGGCTACACCTTC.

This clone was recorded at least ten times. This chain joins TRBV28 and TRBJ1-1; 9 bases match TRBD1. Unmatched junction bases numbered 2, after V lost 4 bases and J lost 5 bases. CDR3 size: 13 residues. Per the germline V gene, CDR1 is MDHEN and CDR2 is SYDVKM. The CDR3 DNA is TGTGCCAGCAGTTGGGACAGGGAGACTGAAGCTTTCTTT. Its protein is CASSWDRETEAFF.

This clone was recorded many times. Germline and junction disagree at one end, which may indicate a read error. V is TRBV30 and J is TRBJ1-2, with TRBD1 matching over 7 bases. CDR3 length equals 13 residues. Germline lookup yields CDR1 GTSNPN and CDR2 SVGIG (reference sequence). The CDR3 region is CAWSVTRGPGHTF. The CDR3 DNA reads TGTGCCTGGAGTGTAACGAGGGGGCCTGGCCACACCTTC.

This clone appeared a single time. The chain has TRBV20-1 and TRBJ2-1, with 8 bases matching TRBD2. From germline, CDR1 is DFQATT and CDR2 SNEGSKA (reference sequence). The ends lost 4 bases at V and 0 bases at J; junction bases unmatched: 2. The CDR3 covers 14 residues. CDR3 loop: CSATSGGSYNEQFF. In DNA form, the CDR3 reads TGCAGTGCTACGAGCGGGGGCTCCTACAATGAGCAGTTCTTC.

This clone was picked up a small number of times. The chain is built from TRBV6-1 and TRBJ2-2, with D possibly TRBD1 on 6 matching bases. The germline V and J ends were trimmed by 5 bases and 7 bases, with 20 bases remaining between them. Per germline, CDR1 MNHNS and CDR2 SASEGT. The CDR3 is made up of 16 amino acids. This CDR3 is CASSTPNRVVHGELFF. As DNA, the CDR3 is TGTGCCAGCAGTACCCCCAACAGGGTTGTTCACGGGGAGCTGTTTTTT.

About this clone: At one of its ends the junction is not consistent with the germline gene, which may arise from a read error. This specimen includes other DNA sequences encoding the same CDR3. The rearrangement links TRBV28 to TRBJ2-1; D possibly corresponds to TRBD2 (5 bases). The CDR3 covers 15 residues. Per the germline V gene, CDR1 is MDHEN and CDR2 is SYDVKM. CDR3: CASTIVGLARSEQSF. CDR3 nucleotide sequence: TGTGCCAGCACAATCGTTGGGCTAGCCCGCAGTGAGCAGTCCTTC. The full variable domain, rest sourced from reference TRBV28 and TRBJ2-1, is DVKVTQSSRYLVKRTGEKVFLECVQDMDHENMFWYRQDPGLGLRLIYFSYDVKMKEKGDIPEGYSVSREKKERFSLILESASTNQTSMYLCASTIVGLARSEQSFGPGTRLTVL.

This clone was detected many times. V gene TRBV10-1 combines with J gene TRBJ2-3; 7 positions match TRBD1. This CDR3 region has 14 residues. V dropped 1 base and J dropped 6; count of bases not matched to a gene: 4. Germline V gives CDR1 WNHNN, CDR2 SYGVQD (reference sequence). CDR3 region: CASSELDRVDTQYF. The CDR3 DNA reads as TGCGCCAGCAGTGAGTTAGACAGGGTGGATACGCAGTATTTT.